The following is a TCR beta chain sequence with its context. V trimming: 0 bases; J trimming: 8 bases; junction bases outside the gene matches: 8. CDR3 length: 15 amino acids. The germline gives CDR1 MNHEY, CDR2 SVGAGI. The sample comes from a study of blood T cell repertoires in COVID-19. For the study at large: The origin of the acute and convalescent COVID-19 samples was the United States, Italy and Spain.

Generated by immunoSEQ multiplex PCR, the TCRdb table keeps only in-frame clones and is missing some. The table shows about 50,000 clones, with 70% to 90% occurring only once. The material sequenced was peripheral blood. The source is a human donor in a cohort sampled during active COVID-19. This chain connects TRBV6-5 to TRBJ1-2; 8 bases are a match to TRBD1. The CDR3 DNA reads TGTGCCAGCAGTTACTCGACAGGGGACCGGGGAGGCTACACCTTC. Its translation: CASSYSTGDRGGYTF.